Listed below are T cell receptor beta chains from one sample, sequenced in a study of a mutant IDH1 vaccine in newly diagnosed glioma. Profiling relied on immunoSEQ multiplex PCR, and the TCRdb table lists in-frame clones only, not all of them. The sample holds 70,000 or so clones, about 83% seen once. The sequences come from peripheral blood mononuclear cells (PBMCs), collected from a glioma patient treated with radiotherapy, temozolomide or both. The source is a woman aged 18 to 35 with glioma. Some clones in this sample may be carry-over from other donors' samples. CDR3s include the opening cysteine and the closing phenylalanine or tryptophan. The order of the fields is CDR3 DNA, CDR3 protein, V gene, clone size, D gene, J gene. D genes are given only for firm matches. A row's size may be missing; if present it is once, few, many or a size class.

cdr3_nt: TGTGCCAGTAGTGCAGGGGGCAATCAGCCCCAGCATTTT
cdr3_aa: CASSAGGNQPQHF
v_call: TRBV19
clone_size: -
d_call: -
j_call: TRBJ1-5

cdr3_nt: TGTGCCAGCATAAAGGGCGGCGAGCAGTACTTC
cdr3_aa: CASIKGGEQYF
v_call: TRBV6-6
clone_size: -
d_call: -
j_call: TRBJ2-7

cdr3_nt: TGCAGTGGGGGGGGCACTGAAGCTTTCTTT
cdr3_aa: CSGGGTEAFF
v_call: TRBV20-1
clone_size: -
d_call: -
j_call: TRBJ1-1

cdr3_nt: TGCAGCGTGAACAGGGTGGACACCATATATTTT
cdr3_aa: CSVNRVDTIYF
v_call: TRBV29-1
clone_size: -
d_call: -
j_call: TRBJ1-3

cdr3_nt: TGTGCCAGCGTTTCGGACAGGGGCCTCCAAGAGACCCAGTACTTC
cdr3_aa: CASVSDRGLQETQYF
v_call: TRBV2
clone_size: -
d_call: TRBD1
j_call: TRBJ2-5

cdr3_nt: TGTGCCAGTAATCGTGGGGCCGGCGGGGAGCTGTTTTTT
cdr3_aa: CASNRGAGGELFF
v_call: TRBV2
clone_size: -
d_call: -
j_call: TRBJ2-2

cdr3_nt: TGTGCCAGCAGTTGGACAATTTCTGGCGAGACCCAGTACTTC
cdr3_aa: CASSWTISGETQYF
v_call: TRBV5-8
clone_size: -
d_call: -
j_call: TRBJ2-5

cdr3_nt: TGCGCCAGCAGCCAAGATGGGGGCGGGCCCGACACTGAAGCTTTCTTT
cdr3_aa: CASSQDGGGPDTEAFF
v_call: TRBV4-3
clone_size: -
d_call: -
j_call: TRBJ1-1

cdr3_nt: TGTGCCAGCAGCTTGTCGACGGGAAATGAAAAACTGTTTTTT
cdr3_aa: CASSLSTGNEKLFF
v_call: TRBV7-9
clone_size: few
d_call: -
j_call: TRBJ1-4

cdr3_nt: TGCAGCGTTGGACAGGAGGATGGCTACACCTTC
cdr3_aa: CSVGQEDGYTF
v_call: TRBV29-1
clone_size: -
d_call: -
j_call: TRBJ1-2

cdr3_nt: TGTGCCAGCAAAGGGACAGGGGGGCCCTACAATGAGCAGTTCTTC
cdr3_aa: CASKGTGGPYNEQFF
v_call: TRBV6-5
clone_size: -
d_call: TRBD1
j_call: TRBJ2-1